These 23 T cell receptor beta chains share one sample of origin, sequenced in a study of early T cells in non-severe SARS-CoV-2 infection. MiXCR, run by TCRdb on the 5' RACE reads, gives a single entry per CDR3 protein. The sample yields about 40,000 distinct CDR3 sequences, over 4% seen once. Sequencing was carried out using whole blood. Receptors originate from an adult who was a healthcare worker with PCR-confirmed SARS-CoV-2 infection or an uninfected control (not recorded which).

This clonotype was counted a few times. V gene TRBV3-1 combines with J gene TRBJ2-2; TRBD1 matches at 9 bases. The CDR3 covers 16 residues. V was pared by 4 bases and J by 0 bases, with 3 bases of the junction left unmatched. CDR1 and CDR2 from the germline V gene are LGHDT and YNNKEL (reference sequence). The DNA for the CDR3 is TGTGCCAGCAGCCGAAGGACAGGGGCGAACACCGGGGAGCTGTTTTTT. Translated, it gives CASSRRTGANTGELFF.

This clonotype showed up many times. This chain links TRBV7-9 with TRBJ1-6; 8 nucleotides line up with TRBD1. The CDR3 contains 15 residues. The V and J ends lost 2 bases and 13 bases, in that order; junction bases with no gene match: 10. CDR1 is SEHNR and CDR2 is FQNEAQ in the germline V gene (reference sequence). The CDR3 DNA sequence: TGTGCCAGCAGCTTATCCGAGACAGGGGTTTCTCCCCTCCACTTT. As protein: CASSLSETGVSPLHF.

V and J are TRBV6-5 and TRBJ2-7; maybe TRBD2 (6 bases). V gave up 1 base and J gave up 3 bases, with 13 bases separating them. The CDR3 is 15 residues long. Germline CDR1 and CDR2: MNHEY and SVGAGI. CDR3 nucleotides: TGTGCCAGCAGTTACTTACGGGCCGGGAGCTACGAGCAGTACTTC. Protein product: CASSYLRAGSYEQYF.

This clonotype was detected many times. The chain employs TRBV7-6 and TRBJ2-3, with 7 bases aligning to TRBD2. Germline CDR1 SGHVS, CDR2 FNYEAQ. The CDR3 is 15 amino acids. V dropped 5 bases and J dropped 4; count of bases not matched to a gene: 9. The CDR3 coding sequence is TGTGCCAGCAGCCCCCGAGCGGGGTATGCAGATACGCAGTATTTT. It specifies CASSPRAGYADTQYF.

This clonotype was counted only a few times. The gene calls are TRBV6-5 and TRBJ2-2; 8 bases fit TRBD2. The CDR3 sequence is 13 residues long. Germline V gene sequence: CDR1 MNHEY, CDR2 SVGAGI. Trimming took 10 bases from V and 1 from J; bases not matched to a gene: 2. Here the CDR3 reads CATLAGNTGELFF. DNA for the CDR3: TGTGCCACCCTAGCGGGGAACACCGGGGAGCTGTTTTTT.

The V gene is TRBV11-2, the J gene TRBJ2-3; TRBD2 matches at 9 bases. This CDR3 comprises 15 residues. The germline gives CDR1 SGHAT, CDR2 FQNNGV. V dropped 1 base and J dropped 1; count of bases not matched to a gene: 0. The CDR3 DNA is TGTGCCAGCAGCTTAGGGACTAGCGGCACAGATACGCAGTATTTT. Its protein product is CASSLGTSGTDTQYF.

The CDR3 is CSASDWGRSQETQYF. The CDR3 DNA is TGCAGTGCTAGCGATTGGGGGCGCAGCCAAGAGACCCAGTACTTC. This chain links TRBV20-1 with TRBJ2-5; a possible D gene is TRBD1 (6 bases). The CDR3 has 15 amino acids. The germline V gene encodes CDR1 DFQATT and CDR2 SNEGSKA (reference sequence). V lost 3 bases and J lost 1, with 15 bases in between.

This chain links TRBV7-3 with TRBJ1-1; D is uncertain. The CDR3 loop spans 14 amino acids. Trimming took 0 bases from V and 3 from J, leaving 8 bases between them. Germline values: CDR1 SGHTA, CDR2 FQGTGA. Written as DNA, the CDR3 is TGTGCCAGCAGCTTAACGGGCGGAGACACTGAAGCTTTCTTT. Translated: CASSLTGGDTEAFF.

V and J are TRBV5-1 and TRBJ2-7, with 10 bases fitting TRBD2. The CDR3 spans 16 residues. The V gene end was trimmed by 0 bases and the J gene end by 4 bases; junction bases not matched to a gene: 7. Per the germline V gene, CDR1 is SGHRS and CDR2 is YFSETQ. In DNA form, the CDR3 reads TGCGCCAGCAGCTTGGTCCGCCTAGCGGGAGTTTACGAGCAGTACTTC. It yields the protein CASSLVRLAGVYEQYF.

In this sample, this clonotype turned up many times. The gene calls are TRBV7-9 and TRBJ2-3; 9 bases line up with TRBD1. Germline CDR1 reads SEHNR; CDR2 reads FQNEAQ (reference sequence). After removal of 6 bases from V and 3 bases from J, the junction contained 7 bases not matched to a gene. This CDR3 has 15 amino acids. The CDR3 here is CASRPDRGKTDTQYF. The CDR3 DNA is TGTGCCAGCAGACCCGACAGGGGGAAGACAGATACGCAGTATTTT.

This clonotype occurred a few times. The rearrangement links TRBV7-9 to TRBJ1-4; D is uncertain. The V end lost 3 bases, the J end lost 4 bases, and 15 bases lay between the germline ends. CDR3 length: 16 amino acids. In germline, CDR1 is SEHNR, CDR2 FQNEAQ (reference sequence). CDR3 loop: CASSLVPGFSNEKLFF. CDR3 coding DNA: TGTGCCAGCAGCTTGGTGCCGGGGTTCAGTAATGAAAAACTGTTTTTT.

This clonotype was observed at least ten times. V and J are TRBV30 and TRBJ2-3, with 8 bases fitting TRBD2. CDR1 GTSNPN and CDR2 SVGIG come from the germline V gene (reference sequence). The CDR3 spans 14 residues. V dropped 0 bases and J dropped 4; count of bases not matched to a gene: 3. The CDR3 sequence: CAWSVSGSSDTQYF. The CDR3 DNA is TGTGCCTGGAGTGTGAGCGGGAGCTCAGATACGCAGTATTTT.

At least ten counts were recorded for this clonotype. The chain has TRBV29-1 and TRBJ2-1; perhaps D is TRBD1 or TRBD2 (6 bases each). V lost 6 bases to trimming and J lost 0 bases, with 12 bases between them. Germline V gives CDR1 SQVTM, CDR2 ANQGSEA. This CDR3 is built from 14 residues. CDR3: CSVGGTSSYNEQFF. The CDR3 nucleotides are TGCAGCGTCGGCGGGACAAGCTCCTACAATGAGCAGTTCTTC.

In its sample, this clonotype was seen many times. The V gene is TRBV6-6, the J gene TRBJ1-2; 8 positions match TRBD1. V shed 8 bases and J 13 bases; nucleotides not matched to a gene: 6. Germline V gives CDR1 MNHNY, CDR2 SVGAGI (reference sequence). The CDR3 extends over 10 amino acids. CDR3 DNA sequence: TGTGCCAGCGAGGGACAGGTGCTCACCTTC. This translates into CASEGQVLTF.

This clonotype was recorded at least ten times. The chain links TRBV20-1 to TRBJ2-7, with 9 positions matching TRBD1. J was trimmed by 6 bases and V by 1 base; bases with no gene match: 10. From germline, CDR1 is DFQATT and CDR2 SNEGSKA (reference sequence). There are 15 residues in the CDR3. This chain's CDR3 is CSARASGTGLGEQYF. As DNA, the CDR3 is TGCAGTGCTAGAGCATCTGGGACAGGGCTCGGCGAGCAGTACTTC.

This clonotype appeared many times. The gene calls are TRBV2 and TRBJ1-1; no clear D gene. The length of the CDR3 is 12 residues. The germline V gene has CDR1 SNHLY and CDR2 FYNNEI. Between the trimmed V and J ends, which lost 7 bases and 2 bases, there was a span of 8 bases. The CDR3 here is CASIFGNTEAFF. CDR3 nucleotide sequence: TGTGCCAGCATATTTGGTAACACTGAAGCTTTCTTT.

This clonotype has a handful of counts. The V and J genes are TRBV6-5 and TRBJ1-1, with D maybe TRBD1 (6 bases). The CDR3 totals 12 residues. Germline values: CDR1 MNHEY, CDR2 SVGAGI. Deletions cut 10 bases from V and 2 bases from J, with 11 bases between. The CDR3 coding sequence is TGTGCCACCCAAGGGGGAAACACTGAAGCTTTCTTT. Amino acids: CATQGGNTEAFF.

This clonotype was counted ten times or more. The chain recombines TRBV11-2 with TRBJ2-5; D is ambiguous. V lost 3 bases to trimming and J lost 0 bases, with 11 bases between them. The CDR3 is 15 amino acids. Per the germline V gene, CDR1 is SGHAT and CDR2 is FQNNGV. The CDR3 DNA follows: TGTGCCAGCAGCTTTTCCTTGGCAGACCAAGAGACCCAGTACTTC. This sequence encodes CASSFSLADQETQYF.

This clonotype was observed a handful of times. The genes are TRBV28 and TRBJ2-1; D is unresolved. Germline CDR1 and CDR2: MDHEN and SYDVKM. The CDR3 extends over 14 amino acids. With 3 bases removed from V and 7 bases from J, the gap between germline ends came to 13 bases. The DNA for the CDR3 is TGTGCCAGCAGTTTTGGCTCACCAGCAAATGAGCAGTTCTTC. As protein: CASSFGSPANEQFF.

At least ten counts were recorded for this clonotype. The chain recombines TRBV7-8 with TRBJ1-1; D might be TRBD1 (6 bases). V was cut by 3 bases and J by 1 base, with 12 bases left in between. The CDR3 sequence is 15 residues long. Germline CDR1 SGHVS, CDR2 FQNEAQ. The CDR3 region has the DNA TGTGCCAGCAGCTTCACCGACAGGTCGAACACTGAAGCTTTCTTT. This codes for CASSFTDRSNTEAFF.

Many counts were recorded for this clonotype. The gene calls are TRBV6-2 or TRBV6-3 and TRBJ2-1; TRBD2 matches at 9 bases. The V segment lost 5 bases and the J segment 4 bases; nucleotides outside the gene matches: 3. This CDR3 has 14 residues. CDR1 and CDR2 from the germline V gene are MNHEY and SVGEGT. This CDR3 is CASSVAGAYNEQFF. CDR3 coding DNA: TGTGCCAGCAGTGTAGCGGGGGCGTACAATGAGCAGTTCTTC.

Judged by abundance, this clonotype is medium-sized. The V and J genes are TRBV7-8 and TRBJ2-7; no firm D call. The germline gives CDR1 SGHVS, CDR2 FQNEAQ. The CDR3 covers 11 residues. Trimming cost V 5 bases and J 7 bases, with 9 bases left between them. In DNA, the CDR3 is TGTGCCAGCAGCACCGGAATGGAGCAGTACTTC. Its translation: CASSTGMEQYF. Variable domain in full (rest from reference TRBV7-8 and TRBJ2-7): GAGVSQSPRYKVAKRGQDVALRCDPISGHVSLFWYQQALGQGPEFLTYFQNEAQLDKSGLPSDRFFAERPEGSVSTLKIQRTQQEDSAVYLCASSTGMEQYFGPGTRLTVT.

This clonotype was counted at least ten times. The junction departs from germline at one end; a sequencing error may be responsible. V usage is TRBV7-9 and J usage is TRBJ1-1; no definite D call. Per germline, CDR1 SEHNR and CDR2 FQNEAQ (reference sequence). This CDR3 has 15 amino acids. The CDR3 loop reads CASSPFSTPGTEPFF. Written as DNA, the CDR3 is TGTGCCAGCAGCCCTTTTTCCACCCCGGGCACTGAACCTTTCTTT. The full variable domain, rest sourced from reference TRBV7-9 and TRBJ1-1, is DTGVSQNPRHKITKRGQNVTFRCDPISEHNRLYWYRQTLGQGPEFLTYFQNEAQLEKSRLLSDRFSAERPKGSFSTLEIQRTEQGDSAMYLCASSPFSTPGTEPFFGQGTRLTVV.